This entry features one T cell receptor (beta chain) sequence. What it binds is not known. This record belongs to a study of T cell responses to AZD1222 COVID-19 vaccine. Notes on the study in general: Only after the peak T cell response were repertoires sampled.

Measured with immunoSEQ multiplex PCR; TCRdb has only the in-frame clones, and not every one. Of 160,000 or so clones listed, 90% are singletons. The CDR3 contains 15 residues. Trimming pared 1 base from V and 2 bases from J, leaving 10 bases between. From germline, CDR1 is MNHEY and CDR2 SMNVEV (reference sequence). The V and J genes are TRBV27 and TRBJ2-3; D remains ambiguous. The receptor was derived from an adult in good health. The sequencing used peripheral blood, collected on day 0 of AZD1222 vaccination. The CDR3 sequence: CASSLLYFPTDTQYF. In DNA form, the CDR3 reads TGTGCCAGCAGTTTATTGTACTTCCCCACAGATACGCAGTATTTT.